This TCR beta chain is from a study of T cells in Graves' hyperthyroidism and ophthalmopathy. With 1 base clipped from V and 8 bases from J, the junction kept 9 bases outside the gene matches. The germline V gene encodes CDR1 SGHTA and CDR2 FQGTGA. The CDR3 has 15 residues. To note about this clonotype: Its target is unknown.

In making diagnoses, clinical symptoms, serum thyroxine and TRAb, thyroid ultrasound and orbital computed tomography were all used. Study results and limitations: Progression to ophthalmopathy was predicted a median of about six months early.

RNA transcripts gave rise to amplified TCR beta CDR3 regions. In the first-round RT-PCR of the TCR CDR3, the HTBI primer set was used. TCRdb redid the calling of the multiplex PCR reads with MiXCR, one entry per CDR3 protein. Of 550,000 to 700,000 distinct CDR3 sequences in the sample, around 46% were seen once. The J gene is TRBJ1-2, the V gene TRBV7-3; 8 positions match TRBD1. This receptor was taken from an adult woman with Graves' disease, either hyperthyroidism or ophthalmopathy (not recorded which). Sequenced input: peripheral blood or thyroid tissue (not recorded which). CDR3 sequence reads: CASSLMGRGLWGYTF. For the CDR3, the DNA is TGTGCCAGCAGCTTAATGGGCAGGGGGCTGTGGGGCTACACCTTC.